The 12 T cell receptor beta chains presented below share a single source sample, sequenced in a study of shared clonotypes between healthy human individuals. Data came from immunoSEQ multiplex PCR; TCRdb stores just in-frame clones and leaves some out. In the table there are some 2.3 million clones, approximately 93% of which are singletons. Sample: naive CD4+ T cells from PBMCs. Subset defined: CD45RA+ positively selected. These receptors were collected from a man aged 18-30 years in good health. Some clones in this sample may be carry-over from other donors' samples.

The rearrangement uses TRBV4-3 and TRBJ2-7; D remains unclear. The CDR3 has 15 residues. Deletions cut 0 bases from V and 2 bases from J, with 11 bases between. CDR1 is LGHNA, CDR2 YSLEER, per germline. CDR3 nucleotides: TGCGCCAGCAGCCAAGAGTCGACACTTACCTACGAGCAGTACTTC. This codes for CASSQESTLTYEQYF.

V is TRBV28 and J is TRBJ2-1; 11 positions match TRBD1. Germline V lookup: CDR1 MDHEN, CDR2 SYDVKM. The junction had 7 bases not matched to a gene; V was cut back by 6 bases and J by 6 bases. The CDR3 spans 15 residues. CDR3 region: CASSRGTGGPNEQFF. The CDR3 DNA sequence: TGTGCCAGCAGCCGTGGGACAGGGGGGCCCAATGAGCAGTTCTTC.

The chain carries TRBV30 and TRBJ1-4, with a weak D call TRBD1 (5 bases). Germline V CDR1 and CDR2: GTSNPN, SVGIG (reference sequence). Trimming took 2 bases from V and 10 from J, leaving 14 bases between them. CDR3 size: 13 residues. The CDR3, as DNA: TGTGCCTGGAGTATTGGGACCTCCGGAAAACTGTTTTTT. Amino acids: CAWSIGTSGKLFF.

The CDR3 spells CASRGHTANTGELFF. The CDR3 nucleotides are TGTGCCAGCAGGGGACACACAGCTAACACCGGGGAGCTGTTTTTT. The V call is TRBV5-8, the J call TRBJ2-2; D perhaps matches TRBD1 (6 bases). The CDR3 loop spans 15 amino acids. The V and J ends lost 5 bases and 2 bases respectively, with 13 bases between them. The germline V gene encodes CDR1 SGHTS and CDR2 YDEGEE.

V is TRBV11-2 and J is TRBJ2-3, with 11 bases aligning to TRBD2. Germline values: CDR1 SGHAT, CDR2 FQNNGV. This CDR3 spans 15 amino acids. V lost 1 base to trimming and J lost 5 bases; unmatched junction nucleotides: 2. CDR3 DNA: TGTGCCAGCAGCTTAGTTAGCGGGAGGGTAGATACGCAGTATTTT. This sequence encodes CASSLVSGRVDTQYF.

The V call is TRBV28, the J call TRBJ1-5, with 12 bases lining up with TRBD1. Germline CDR1 MDHEN, CDR2 SYDVKM. The V and J ends lost 6 bases and 4 bases, in that order; junction bases with no gene match: 4. CDR3 length equals 15 residues. The CDR3 here is CASRGDRGRNQPQHF. The CDR3 DNA is TGTGCCAGCAGGGGGGACAGGGGGCGTAATCAGCCCCAGCATTTT.

The V and J genes are TRBV19 and TRBJ2-1; unclear D gene. Trimming shortened V by 4 bases and J by 3 bases, and 16 bases separated the two germline ends. Germline V gene sequence: CDR1 LNHDA, CDR2 SQIVND (reference sequence). The CDR3 runs 16 residues. The CDR3 region has the DNA TGTGCCAGTAGTAGGTCCGCCGGCACATTCTACAATGAGCAGTTCTTC. Protein: CASSRSAGTFYNEQFF. The full variable domain, in which reference TRBV19 and TRBJ2-1 provide the parts outside the CDR3, is DGGITQSPKYLFRKEGQNVTLSCEQNLNHDAMYWYRQDPGQGLRLIYYSQIVNDFQKGDIAEGYSVSREKKESFPLTVTSAQKNPTAFYLCASSRSAGTFYNEQFFGPGTRLTVL.

The genes are TRBV15 and TRBJ1-3; possible D gene TRBD1, 5 bases. This CDR3 has 15 amino acids. The germline V gene encodes CDR1 LNHNV and CDR2 YYDKDF (reference sequence). Trimming took 2 bases from V and 5 from J, leaving 13 bases between them. This chain's CDR3 is CATSRLGTYRNTIYF. For the CDR3, the DNA is TGTGCCACCAGCAGACTAGGGACGTACCGAAACACCATATATTTT.

This chain joins TRBV30 and TRBJ2-7, with 9 bases aligning to TRBD2. With 3 bases clipped from V and 3 bases from J, the junction kept 9 bases outside the gene matches. The CDR3 has 15 residues. CDR1 and CDR2 from the germline V gene are GTSNPN and SVGIG (reference sequence). The CDR3 sequence: CAWRGLRTSVYEQYF. The CDR3 DNA follows: TGTGCCTGGAGGGGGTTGAGGACTAGCGTCTACGAGCAGTACTTC.

The gene calls are TRBV7-2 and TRBJ2-3, with TRBD2 matching 13 bases. Trimming at V came to 5 bases and at J to 4 bases, leaving 9 bases not matched to a gene. This CDR3 comprises 17 residues. Germline-derived CDR1 and CDR2 are SGHTA and FQGNSA. Here the CDR3 DNA reads TGTGCCAGCAGCCTGCCATGGACTAGCGGGAGTGCAGATACGCAGTATTTT. As protein: CASSLPWTSGSADTQYF.

This rearrangement joins TRBV30 to TRBJ2-7; D is perhaps TRBD2 (5 bases). Trimming took 4 bases from V and 4 from J, leaving 11 bases between them. CDR1 is GTSNPN and CDR2 is SVGIG in the germline V gene (reference sequence). This CDR3 contains 12 residues. The CDR3 protein is CAWKRAGYEQYF. The CDR3, as DNA: TGTGCCTGGAAAAGGGCGGGTTACGAGCAGTACTTC.

This chain connects TRBV27 to TRBJ2-7, with 7 nucleotides matching TRBD1. CDR1 is MNHEY and CDR2 is SMNVEV in the germline V gene (reference sequence). J lost 3 bases, V lost 5 bases, and 7 bases had no gene match. The length of the CDR3 is 14 residues. In DNA form, the CDR3 reads TGTGCCAGCAGTGGTGGGACAGTGAACTACGAGCAGTACTTC. Its translation: CASSGGTVNYEQYF.